The source of this T cell receptor (beta chain) is a study of T cell clones after liver transplantation. Study summary: TCRbeta sequencing after a pre-transplant mixed lymphocyte reaction identified graft-donor-reactive clones, later tracked in post-transplant blood. Third-party-reactive TCRbeta sequences from pre-transplant mixed lymphocyte reactions served as antigen-independent comparators. Patients counted as tolerant after at least one year off all immunosuppression, enzymes not exceeding twice normal. Study results and caveats: Rather than being deleted, graft donor-reactive T cells may have moved into the graft.

The CDR3 length is 16 residues. The V gene's germline CDR1 is MGHRA and CDR2 YSYEKL. Concerning this clone: Its specificity is unknown. Relative to the germline gene, one junction end is altered; a read error may explain this. Other DNA sequences in the same sample also yield this CDR3.

Method: immunoSEQ multiplex PCR; TCRdb's copy keeps in-frame clones and lacks some. The data contain around 80,000 clones, nearly 85% of them singletons. The clonotype comes from a human patient who received a liver transplant. Some T cells may trace back to the graft donor. This chain links TRBV4-1 with TRBJ2-7; D may be TRBD2 (6 bases). The material was CD4+ T cells from blood, obtained almost 47 months after liver transplant. As DNA, the CDR3 is TGCGCCAGCAGCCCGGTCGGGCGGGACTCAGCCTATGAGCAGTACTTC. As protein: CASSPVGRDSAYEQYF.